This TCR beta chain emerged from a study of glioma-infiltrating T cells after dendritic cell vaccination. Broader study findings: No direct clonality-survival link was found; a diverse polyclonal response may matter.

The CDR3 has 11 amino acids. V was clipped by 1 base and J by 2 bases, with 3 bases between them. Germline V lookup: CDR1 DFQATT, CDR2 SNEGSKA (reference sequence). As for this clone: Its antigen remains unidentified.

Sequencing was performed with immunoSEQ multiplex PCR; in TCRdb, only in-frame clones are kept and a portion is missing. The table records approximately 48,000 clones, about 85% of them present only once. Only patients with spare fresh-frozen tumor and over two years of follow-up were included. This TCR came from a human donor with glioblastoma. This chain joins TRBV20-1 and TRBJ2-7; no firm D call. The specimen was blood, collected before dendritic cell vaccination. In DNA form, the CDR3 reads TGCAGTGCTAGAGCCACCTACGAGCAGTACTTC. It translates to CSARATYEQYF.